These 16 T cell receptor beta chains share one sample of origin, sequenced in a study of cytomegalovirus exposure and HLA in healthy donors. Clones were read by immunoSEQ multiplex PCR, and TCRdb kept only the in-frame ones, dropping some. The repertoire includes 100,000 to 120,000 clones, around 87% of them detected once, and over 1.1% sits in the top ten. The sample comprised PBMCs. The source is a woman between 25 and 40 years old in good health and CMV-seropositive.

V gene TRBV7-2 combines with J gene TRBJ1-2; weak D call: TRBD1 (5 bases). The CDR3 is 15 residues long. The germline V and J ends were trimmed by 1 base and 5 bases, with 14 bases remaining between them. The germline V gene has CDR1 SGHTA and CDR2 FQGNSA. CDR3 DNA sequence: TGTGCCAGCAGCTTAGTTCAGGGCGAAAATTATGGCTACACCTTC. Translated: CASSLVQGENYGYTF.

V usage is TRBV30 and J usage is TRBJ1-3, with D perhaps matching TRBD1 (5 bases). The CDR3 totals 13 residues. The germline CDR1 and CDR2 sequences are GTSNPN and SVGIG (reference sequence). The ends were cut back, 2 bases at V and 2 bases at J, with 7 bases in the middle. The CDR3 region has the DNA TGTGCCTGGAGTAGCAGGGCTGGAAACACCATATATTTT. Its protein product is CAWSSRAGNTIYF.

This sequence joins TRBV7-9 and TRBJ2-1, with 9 bases matching TRBD1. Unmatched junction bases numbered 7, after V lost 5 bases and J lost 8 bases. The germline CDR1 and CDR2 sequences are SEHNR and FQNEAQ (reference sequence). The CDR3 is 14 amino acids. CDR3 in amino acids: CASSASGTGYEQFF. The CDR3 bases are TGTGCCAGCAGCGCCTCCGGGACAGGGTATGAGCAGTTCTTC. Based on the CDR3 plus reference TRBV7-9 and TRBJ2-1, the full variable domain is DTGVSQNPRHKITKRGQNVTFRCDPISEHNRLYWYRQTLGQGPEFLTYFQNEAQLEKSRLLSDRFSAERPKGSFSTLEIQRTEQGDSAMYLCASSASGTGYEQFFGPGTRLTVL.

This clone was seen only once. This chain links TRBV5-1 with TRBJ2-3, with 11 bases fitting TRBD2. The CDR3 consists of 17 residues. Looked up from germline, CDR1 is SGHRS and CDR2 is YFSETQ. J was trimmed by 0 bases and V by 5 bases; bases with no gene match: 8. As DNA, the CDR3 is TGCGCCAGCAGACCCGGGACTAGCGGCACTAGCACAGATACGCAGTATTTT. This codes for CASRPGTSGTSTDTQYF.

The chain recombines TRBV5-8 with TRBJ2-1, with 9 nucleotides matching TRBD2. With 4 bases clipped from V and 7 bases from J, the junction kept 12 bases outside the gene matches. Looked up from germline, CDR1 is SGHTS and CDR2 is YDEGEE. The CDR3 is made up of 16 amino acids. CDR3 nucleotides: TGTGCCAGCAGCGATGTTGTAAGCGGGGGGAGGAATGAGCAGTTCTTC. Its protein product is CASSDVVSGGRNEQFF.

The CDR3 sequence is CASSLLTGIPDGYEQYF. The CDR3 DNA reads TGTGCCAGCAGCTTACTTACAGGGATCCCCGATGGGTACGAGCAGTACTTC. The J gene is TRBJ2-7, the V gene TRBV11-2; tentatively, D is TRBD1 (6 bases). CDR1 and CDR2 from the germline V gene are SGHAT and FQNNGV. The V and J ends lost 2 bases and 4 bases respectively, with 21 bases between them. The CDR3 is 17 amino acids.

The V gene is TRBV2, the J gene TRBJ2-7, with a tentative D call TRBD1 (6 bases). This CDR3 region has 16 residues. Trimming removed 6 bases at V and 3 bases at J, with 21 bases between. Germline CDR1 reads SNHLY; CDR2 reads FYNNEI. The CDR3 nucleotides read TGTGCCAGCAGCCGGGACATAAGCCAATTCCTCTACGAGCAGTACTTC. This codes for CASSRDISQFLYEQYF.

The gene calls are TRBV28 and TRBJ2-7, with D possibly being TRBD2 (6 bases). The germline V gene has CDR1 MDHEN and CDR2 SYDVKM. V was clipped by 6 bases and J by 2 bases, with 8 bases between them. There are 12 residues in the CDR3. The CDR3 nucleotides are TGTGCCAGCAGCGGGAGTCCCTACGAGCAGTACTTC. It is translated as CASSGSPYEQYF.

The V gene is TRBV10-3, the J gene TRBJ1-3; 11 nucleotides match TRBD1. The CDR3 has 16 residues. The V segment lost 6 bases and the J segment 0 bases; nucleotides outside the gene matches: 4. Germline-derived CDR1 and CDR2 are ENHRY and SYGVKD. The CDR3 here is CAIRSDRGLSGNTIYF. In DNA, the CDR3 is TGTGCCATCAGGTCGGACAGGGGGCTCTCTGGAAACACCATATATTTT.

The gene calls are TRBV20-1 and TRBJ1-2, with 7 bases identical to TRBD1. V lost 7 bases and J lost 7; bases outside the gene matches: 6. The CDR3 is 11 amino acids. CDR1 is DFQATT, CDR2 SNEGSKA, per germline (reference sequence). The CDR3 coding sequence is TGCAGTGTCGCAGGGGGATTTGGCTACACCTTC. Translated: CSVAGGFGYTF.

The CDR3 DNA reads as TGTGCCAGCAGCCAAGATCTCGGTTACGAGCAGTACTTC. Its translation is CASSQDLGYEQYF. This sequence joins TRBV14 and TRBJ2-7; D gene ambiguous. The CDR3 length is 13 residues. Per germline, CDR1 SGHDN and CDR2 FVKESK. Trimming took off 0 bases at V and 4 bases at J, with 7 bases between the two ends. Filled out from reference TRBV14 and TRBJ2-7, the complete variable domain reads EAGVTQFPSHSVIEKGQTVTLRCDPISGHDNLYWYRRVMGKEIKFLLHFVKESKQDESGMPNNRFLAERTGGTYSTLKVQPAELEDSGVYFCASSQDLGYEQYFGPGTRLTVT.

The chain joins TRBV10-3 to TRBJ1-6, with D perhaps TRBD1 (6 bases). The CDR3 extends over 16 amino acids. V gave up 0 bases and J gave up 7 bases, with 13 bases separating them. Germline CDR1 and CDR2: ENHRY and SYGVKD. The CDR3 coding sequence is TGTGCCATCAGTGAGTCGGGAGGGGGTCGGAATTCACCCCTCCACTTT. It specifies CAISESGGGRNSPLHF.

The rearrangement links TRBV28 to TRBJ2-2; D possibly corresponds to TRBD2 (5 bases). CDR3 length equals 14 residues. From germline, CDR1 is MDHEN and CDR2 SYDVKM. Between the trimmed V and J ends, which lost 4 bases and 7 bases, there was a span of 13 bases. CDR3 sequence (DNA): TGTGCCAGCAGTTCCCCTAGCTATAACGGGGAGCTGTTTTTT. This sequence encodes CASSSPSYNGELFF.

This clone showed up just once. The chain employs TRBV2 and TRBJ2-5, with TRBD2 identical over 7 bases. The germline CDR1 and CDR2 sequences are SNHLY and FYNNEI. J gave up 4 bases and V 7 bases, and 12 bases lay outside the gene matches. The CDR3 loop spans 15 amino acids. The DNA of the CDR3 is TGTGCCAGCAAAGCGCGGTACTCGGGGGGAGAGACCCAGTACTTC. This encodes CASKARYSGGETQYF.

The J gene is TRBJ2-1, the V gene TRBV5-4; a possible D gene is TRBD2 (6 bases). Germline V CDR1 and CDR2: SGHNT, YYREEE (reference sequence). CDR3 size: 15 residues. V was pared by 1 base and J by 3 bases, with 11 bases between. The CDR3 DNA follows: TGTGCCAGCAGCTTGAGCACTAGCAGCTACAATGAGCAGTTCTTC. This sequence encodes CASSLSTSSYNEQFF.

The chain couples TRBV27 to TRBJ2-5; D call uncertain. V lost 4 bases, J lost 3 bases, and 12 bases lay in between. CDR1 and CDR2 from the germline V gene are MNHEY and SMNVEV (reference sequence). This CDR3 comprises 14 residues. CDR3 sequence reads: CASSSSWLEETQYF. The CDR3 DNA follows: TGTGCCAGCAGTTCTAGTTGGTTGGAAGAGACCCAGTACTTC.